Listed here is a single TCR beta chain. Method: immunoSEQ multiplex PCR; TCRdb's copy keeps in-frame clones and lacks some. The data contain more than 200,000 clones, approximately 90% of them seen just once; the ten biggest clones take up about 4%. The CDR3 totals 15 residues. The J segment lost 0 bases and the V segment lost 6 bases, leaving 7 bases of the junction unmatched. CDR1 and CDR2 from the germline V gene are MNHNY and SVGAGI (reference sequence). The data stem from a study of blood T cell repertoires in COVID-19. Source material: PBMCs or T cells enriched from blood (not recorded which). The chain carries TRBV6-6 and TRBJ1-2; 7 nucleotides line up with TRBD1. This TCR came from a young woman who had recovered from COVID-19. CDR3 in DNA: TGTGCCAGCAGCTCGGGACAGCTCACTAACTATGGCTACACCTTC. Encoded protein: CASSSGQLTNYGYTF.